Each of the 32 T cell receptor beta chains below was sequenced from the same sample in a study of shared clonotypes between healthy human individuals. Naive CD8 cells were CD45RO-negative, positively selected for CCR7, excluding terminally differentiated effector memory CD45RA+ cells. Clones were sequenced by immunoSEQ multiplex PCR, and TCRdb holds only the in-frame ones, with some missing. The table includes about 1,800,000 clones, roughly 94% detected once. Sequenced input: naive CD8+ T cells sorted from blood. The receptor set was obtained from a man aged 18 to 30 in good health.

J is TRBJ2-2 and V is TRBV6-5, with unresolved D. The CDR3 spans 13 residues. V shed 4 bases and J shed 2 bases, with 5 bases lying between them. The germline V gene encodes CDR1 MNHEY and CDR2 SVGAGI. The CDR3 DNA reads as TGTGCCAGCAGTTGGTCCAACACCGGGGAGCTGTTTTTT. Translated: CASSWSNTGELFF.

This clone appeared a single time. V gene TRBV4-1 combines with J gene TRBJ2-5; 7 positions match TRBD1. The CDR3 is made up of 13 amino acids. The V gene end was trimmed by 2 bases and the J gene end by 14 bases; junction bases not matched to a gene: 11. Germline V gene lookup returns CDR1 MGHRA and CDR2 YSYEKL. The CDR3 DNA is TGCGCCAGCAGCCAAACCCGACAGGGCGCTAGCTACTTC. Encoded protein: CASSQTRQGASYF.

This chain uses TRBV7-9 with TRBJ2-7, with no clear D. The CDR3 runs 14 residues. V was shortened by 3 bases and J by 4 bases, with 13 bases between the two germline ends. Germline V CDR1 and CDR2: SEHNR, FQNEAQ (reference sequence). CDR3 amino acids: CASSFQATDYEQYF. CDR3 sequence (DNA): TGTGCCAGCAGCTTCCAGGCGACCGATTACGAGCAGTACTTC.

To note about this clone: In the same sample, other DNA sequences code for this CDR3. The gene calls are TRBV27 and TRBJ1-1; TRBD1 is a possible D gene (6 bases). The CDR3 runs to 14 residues. Germline loops: CDR1 MNHEY, CDR2 SMNVEV (reference sequence). Between the trimmed V and J ends, which lost 2 bases and 4 bases, there was a span of 11 bases. CDR3 loop: CASSLGGPGTEAFF. The CDR3 nucleotides are TGTGCCAGCAGTTTAGGGGGGCCTGGCACTGAAGCTTTCTTT.

The chain carries TRBV25-1 and TRBJ1-1; D is unclear. CDR1 and CDR2 (germline): MGHDK, SYGVNS. This CDR3 region has 15 residues. Trimming stripped 6 bases from V and 4 bases from J, with 18 bases between. The CDR3 sequence: CASRDGGTVVTEAFF. CDR3 DNA sequence: TGTGCCAGCAGGGACGGCGGAACGGTAGTCACTGAAGCTTTCTTT.

The chain recombines TRBV28 with TRBJ2-3; unclear D gene. Germline V gene sequence: CDR1 MDHEN, CDR2 SYDVKM. This CDR3 is built from 12 residues. Deletions cut 10 bases from V and 6 bases from J, with 14 bases between. DNA for the CDR3: TGTGCCACCCAGTTTGATAGCGATACGCAGTATTTT. Translating gives CATQFDSDTQYF.

V and J are TRBV6-6 and TRBJ2-1; 9 positions agree with TRBD2. This CDR3 region has 15 residues. V trimming: 7 bases; J trimming: 0 bases; junction bases outside the gene matches: 4. Germline assignment: CDR1 MNHNY and CDR2 SVGAGI (reference sequence). The CDR3 nucleotides read TGTGCCAGCACCCCTAGCGGGGCCTCCTACAATGAGCAGTTCTTC. Its protein is CASTPSGASYNEQFF.

This chain joins TRBV4-1 and TRBJ2-1, with D perhaps TRBD2 (5 bases). Germline CDR1 is MGHRA and CDR2 is YSYEKL. V was trimmed by 2 bases and J by 0 bases, leaving 8 bases between them. The CDR3 length is 15 residues. This CDR3 reads CASSQSGSSYNEQFF. CDR3 bases: TGCGCCAGCAGCCAAAGTGGGAGCTCCTACAATGAGCAGTTCTTC.

J is TRBJ2-1 and V is TRBV2, with 13 bases identical to TRBD2. V gave up 5 bases and J gave up 2 bases; unmatched junction bases: 3. Germline values: CDR1 SNHLY, CDR2 FYNNEI. This CDR3 has 16 residues. CDR3 in DNA: TGTGCCAGCAGTACACTAGCGGGGGGGACCTACAATGAGCAGTTCTTC. Translating gives CASSTLAGGTYNEQFF.

The chain recombines TRBV27 with TRBJ2-2; D gene ambiguous. V lost 4 bases to trimming and J lost 6 bases, with 18 bases between them. The CDR3 has 16 amino acids. The germline gives CDR1 MNHEY, CDR2 SMNVEV (reference sequence). CDR3 residues: CASSYWGSGLSGELFF. In DNA form, the CDR3 reads TGTGCCAGCAGTTACTGGGGATCTGGGCTCTCCGGGGAGCTGTTTTTT.

The chain couples TRBV27 to TRBJ1-1; D ambiguous. The V end lost 7 bases, the J end lost 6 bases, and 15 bases lay between the germline ends. The CDR3 has 13 residues. CDR1 is MNHEY and CDR2 is SMNVEV in the germline V gene (reference sequence). Here the CDR3 DNA reads TGTGCCAGCATCGCCGGTGGGCGGCCTGAAGCTTTCTTT. Protein: CASIAGGRPEAFF.

The chain carries TRBV5-1 and TRBJ1-1; a possible D gene is TRBD1 (5 bases). The CDR3 covers 16 residues. Germline V CDR1 and CDR2: SGHRS, YFSETQ. V shed 4 bases and J shed 0 bases, with 16 bases lying between them. This CDR3 reads CASSRDSELLNTEAFF. In nucleotides, the CDR3 is TGCGCCAGCAGCCGGGACTCCGAGTTATTGAACACTGAAGCTTTCTTT.

The V and J genes are TRBV4-1 and TRBJ2-1, with D hard to call. The CDR3 length is 14 residues. Germline lookup yields CDR1 MGHRA and CDR2 YSYEKL. V was cut by 2 bases and J by 3 bases, with 8 bases left in between. This chain's CDR3 is CASSQQGYYNEQFF. DNA for the CDR3: TGCGCCAGCAGCCAACAAGGGTACTACAATGAGCAGTTCTTC.

This clone was observed a handful of times. J is TRBJ1-3 and V is TRBV27; no definite D call. Trimming pared 6 bases from V and 0 bases from J, leaving 12 bases between. CDR3 size: 15 residues. From germline, CDR1 is MNHEY and CDR2 SMNVEV (reference sequence). CDR3 amino acids: CASRARGNSGNTIYF. CDR3 in DNA: TGTGCCAGCAGGGCTCGTGGGAACTCTGGAAACACCATATATTTT.

A single count supports this clone. The chain has TRBV25-1 and TRBJ2-5; D may be TRBD1 or TRBD2 (5 bases each). This CDR3 comprises 17 residues. CDR1 MGHDK and CDR2 SYGVNS come from the germline V gene. The germline V and J ends were trimmed by 6 bases and 4 bases, with 24 bases remaining between them. CDR3 sequence (DNA): TGTGCCAGCAGCAACTCCCGGGACCCCGCTCTCTTAGAGACCCAGTACTTC. It encodes CASSNSRDPALLETQYF. The complete variable domain, with remaining parts taken from reference TRBV25-1 and TRBJ2-5, reads EADIYQTPRYLVIGTGKKITLECSQTMGHDKMYWYQQDPGMELHLIHYSYGVNSTEKGDLSSESTVSRIRTEHFPLTLESARPSHTSQYLCASSNSRDPALLETQYFGPGTRLLVL.

The chain links TRBV6-5 to TRBJ2-1, with D tentatively TRBD1 (6 bases). CDR1 MNHEY and CDR2 SVGAGI come from the germline V gene. The CDR3 consists of 16 residues. Trimming stripped 4 bases from V and 0 bases from J, with 13 bases between. CDR3 bases: TGTGCCAGCAGTTTGGACAGCCCGAGCTCCTACAATGAGCAGTTCTTC. Translation: CASSLDSPSSYNEQFF.

V is TRBV4-1 and J is TRBJ2-2; 7 bases align to TRBD2. The germline CDR1 and CDR2 sequences are MGHRA and YSYEKL. V lost 1 base and J lost 6; bases outside the gene matches: 5. The CDR3 runs to 15 residues. This chain's CDR3 is CASSQGTGRPGELFF. As DNA, the CDR3 is TGCGCCAGCAGCCAAGGAACCGGGAGGCCCGGGGAGCTGTTTTTT.

CDR3 amino acids: CASSPTPWRELGSYEQYF. CDR3 in DNA: TGTGCCAGCAGCCCAACGCCCTGGCGGGAGTTGGGCTCCTACGAGCAGTACTTC. The chain has TRBV13 and TRBJ2-7, with 7 bases aligning to TRBD2. J gave up 0 bases and V 5 bases, and 16 bases lay outside the gene matches. CDR3 length: 18 amino acids. The germline gives CDR1 PRHDT, CDR2 FYEKMQ (reference sequence).

This clone appeared a single time. This chain joins TRBV2 and TRBJ1-5, with D possibly matching TRBD1 (5 bases). Germline values: CDR1 SNHLY, CDR2 FYNNEI. V was pared by 3 bases and J by 4 bases, with 10 bases between. The CDR3 runs to 14 residues. Written as DNA, the CDR3 is TGTGCCAGCAGTGAGGGACTCGGAAATCAGCCCCAGCATTTT. It translates to CASSEGLGNQPQHF.

The chain couples TRBV9 to TRBJ2-3; D remains ambiguous. CDR1 is SGDLS and CDR2 is YYNGEE in the germline V gene. This CDR3 has 13 residues. V lost 0 bases and J 8 bases, leaving 10 bases between the germline ends. The CDR3 loop reads CASSVDPAATQYF. The CDR3 DNA reads TGTGCCAGCAGCGTAGACCCTGCCGCTACGCAGTATTTT. The full variable domain, in which reference TRBV9 and TRBJ2-3 provide the parts outside the CDR3, is DSGVTQTPKHLITATGQRVTLRCSPRSGDLSVYWYQQSLDQGLQFLIQYYNGEERAKGNILERFSAQQFPDLHSELNLSSLELGDSALYFCASSVDPAATQYFGPGTRLTVL.

DNA of the CDR3: TGTGCCAGCAGCTTAGCCGCGTCAGGGAAGAACTACGAGCAGTACTTC. Protein: CASSLAASGKNYEQYF. V is TRBV7-8 and J is TRBJ2-7; D might be TRBD1 (5 bases). Trimming cost V 0 bases and J 3 bases, with 15 bases left between them. The CDR3 consists of 16 residues. Germline CDR1 and CDR2: SGHVS and FQNEAQ.

The V gene is TRBV4-1, the J gene TRBJ2-7, with 8 bases lining up with TRBD2. The CDR3 is 17 residues long. J gave up 4 bases and V 1 base, and 12 bases lay outside the gene matches. Germline values: CDR1 MGHRA, CDR2 YSYEKL. The CDR3 nucleotides are TGCGCCAGCAGCCAAGGACCTCTCGGGGGGGCGTCTTACGAGCAGTACTTC. This sequence encodes CASSQGPLGGASYEQYF.

The genes are TRBV5-6 and TRBJ1-1; D is undetermined. Between the trimmed V and J ends, which lost 4 bases and 1 base, there was a span of 8 bases. CDR1 is SGHDT, CDR2 YYEEEE, per germline. The CDR3 runs to 13 residues. CDR3 nucleotides: TGTGCCAGCAGCCTCAATGAGAACACTGAAGCTTTCTTT. Protein sequence: CASSLNENTEAFF. Supplemented by reference TRBV5-6 and TRBJ1-1, the full variable domain reads DAGVTQSPTHLIKTRGQQVTLRCSPKSGHDTVSWYQQALGQGPQFIFQYYEEEERQRGNFPDRFSGHQFPNYSSELNVNALLLGDSALYLCASSLNENTEAFFGQGTRLTVV.

Comment on this clone: Other DNA sequences in this sample translate to the same CDR3. The chain couples TRBV7-9 to TRBJ1-6, with D hard to call. V dropped 2 bases and J dropped 3 bases, with 5 bases sitting between them. CDR1 SEHNR and CDR2 FQNEAQ come from the germline V gene (reference sequence). This CDR3 comprises 14 residues. The CDR3 DNA reads as TGTGCCAGCAGCTTAACCAGCTATAATTCACCCCTCCACTTT. It translates to CASSLTSYNSPLHF. The full variable domain, its missing parts supplied by reference TRBV7-9 and TRBJ1-6, is DTGVSQNPRHKITKRGQNVTFRCDPISEHNRLYWYRQTLGQGPEFLTYFQNEAQLEKSRLLSDRFSAERPKGSFSTLEIQRTEQGDSAMYLCASSLTSYNSPLHFGNGTRLTVT.

The V gene is TRBV12-5, the J gene TRBJ2-1; TRBD1 aligns across 11 bases. The V gene end was trimmed by 8 bases and the J gene end by 5 bases; junction bases not matched to a gene: 5. Germline V CDR1 and CDR2: LGHNT, FRNRAP. The CDR3 loop spans 14 amino acids. The CDR3, as DNA: TGTGCTAGTCGGACAGGGGGCCCCAACAATGAGCAGTTCTTC. Encoded protein: CASRTGGPNNEQFF.

The chain couples TRBV5-6 to TRBJ2-5; no clear D. The V end lost 3 bases, the J end lost 4 bases, and 16 bases lay between the germline ends. The CDR3 sequence is 15 residues long. Germline V gene data show CDR1 as SGHDT and CDR2 as YYEEEE. The DNA of the CDR3 is TGTGCCAGCAGCTACAGTGCCTCTTTGGGAGAGACCCAGTACTTC. Protein sequence: CASSYSASLGETQYF.

As DNA, the CDR3 is TGTGCCAGCAGCTTCCCCAGGGGAGCGGGTGCCTACAATGAGCAGTTCTTC. This codes for CASSFPRGAGAYNEQFF. This sequence joins TRBV7-9 and TRBJ2-1; tentatively, D is TRBD1 or TRBD2 (6 bases each). V was pared by 3 bases and J by 2 bases, with 17 bases between. The CDR3 loop spans 17 amino acids. Germline-derived CDR1 and CDR2 are SEHNR and FQNEAQ (reference sequence).

The V and J genes are TRBV10-2 and TRBJ2-7, with D perhaps assigned TRBD1 or TRBD2 (5 bases each). Trimming took 5 bases from V and 2 from J, leaving 13 bases between them. Per germline, CDR1 WSHSY and CDR2 SAAADI. The CDR3 contains 14 residues. The DNA of the CDR3 is TGCGCCAGCAGTACCGGGACGGTTCCCTACGAGCAGTACTTC. This translates into CASSTGTVPYEQYF.

The chain links TRBV29-1 to TRBJ2-7; 9 nucleotides match TRBD1. This CDR3 is 13 amino acids long. V lost 2 bases to trimming and J lost 3 bases; unmatched junction nucleotides: 2. Germline lookup yields CDR1 SQVTM and CDR2 ANQGSEA. The CDR3: CSVEQGQGYEQYF. The DNA for the CDR3 is TGCAGCGTTGAACAGGGACAGGGCTACGAGCAGTACTTC.

The chain employs TRBV28 and TRBJ1-5; D ambiguous. The CDR3 spans 13 residues. Germline lookup yields CDR1 MDHEN and CDR2 SYDVKM. Trimming cost V 5 bases and J 4 bases, with 9 bases left between them. In DNA form, the CDR3 reads TGTGCCAGCAGTCAAGACGGGAATCAGCCCCAGCATTTT. Residues: CASSQDGNQPQHF.

This clone appeared a single time. This chain connects TRBV30 to TRBJ2-2, with D perhaps TRBD1 (5 bases). The CDR3 consists of 13 residues. Trimming took 6 bases from V and 1 from J, leaving 9 bases between them. CDR1 GTSNPN and CDR2 SVGIG come from the germline V gene (reference sequence). The DNA for the CDR3 is TGTGCCTGTAACACAGGGAACACCGGGGAGCTGTTTTTT. Protein sequence: CACNTGNTGELFF.

This sequence joins TRBV27 and TRBJ1-1; perhaps TRBD1 as D (6 bases). The CDR3 sequence is 16 residues long. Germline V gene sequence: CDR1 MNHEY, CDR2 SMNVEV (reference sequence). V lost 6 bases and J 1 base, leaving 18 bases between the germline ends. For the CDR3, the DNA is TGTGCCAGCAGCCTCACTAGAGGACAGTGGAACACTGAAGCTTTCTTT. This sequence encodes CASSLTRGQWNTEAFF.